The 25 T cell receptor beta chains listed next were all sequenced from one sample in a study of cytomegalovirus exposure and HLA in healthy donors. The PCR had 60 Vbeta and 13 Jbeta primers. The repertoire was sequenced with immunoSEQ multiplex PCR; TCRdb's copy has only in-frame clones and lacks some. The sample holds about 120,000 clones, about 86% seen once. Sequencing input: PBMCs. The source of these receptors is a woman aged 25 to 45 in good health and CMV-seronegative.

This clone is deemed medium-sized. The V gene is TRBV7-8, the J gene TRBJ2-3; 9 bases align to TRBD1. The germline V gene has CDR1 SGHVS and CDR2 FQNEAQ. The CDR3 extends over 15 amino acids. V shed 5 bases, J shed 6 bases, and the junction held 9 bases outside the gene matches. CDR3 amino acids: CASSANRGPSDTQYF. CDR3 nucleotides: TGTGCCAGCAGCGCCAACAGGGGGCCCTCGGATACGCAGTATTTT.

J is TRBJ1-1 and V is TRBV6-1, with TRBD1 matching 7 bases. The CDR3 totals 14 residues. Unmatched junction bases numbered 7, after V lost 6 bases and J lost 3 bases. Germline lookup yields CDR1 MNHNS and CDR2 SASEGT. CDR3: CASRGTGVYTEAFF. In DNA form, the CDR3 reads TGTGCCAGCAGGGGTACAGGGGTTTACACTGAAGCTTTCTTT.

Here the CDR3 DNA reads TGTGCCAGCAGAAGGCTAGCGGGAGATCTGGAGCAGTACTTC. This gives the protein CASRRLAGDLEQYF. This chain connects TRBV6-5 to TRBJ2-7; 10 nucleotides match TRBD2. The CDR3 extends over 14 amino acids. The germline V gene encodes CDR1 MNHEY and CDR2 SVGAGI. J lost 7 bases, V lost 6 bases, and 9 bases had no gene match.

With regard to this clone: Other DNA sequences in this specimen translate into the identical CDR3. The chain uses TRBV29-1 and TRBJ2-3; maybe TRBD2 (6 bases). V gave up 4 bases and J gave up 2 bases, with 16 bases separating them. The length of the CDR3 is 15 residues. Germline loops: CDR1 SQVTM, CDR2 ANQGSEA. CDR3 protein: CSVGGTSTFTDTQYF. The CDR3 coding sequence is TGCAGCGTTGGAGGGACTTCCACTTTCACAGATACGCAGTATTTT.

CDR3: CASSPRTSGSHYEQYF. CDR3 nucleotides: TGTGCCAGCAGCCCCAGGACTAGCGGTAGCCATTACGAGCAGTACTTC. The rearrangement uses TRBV7-8 and TRBJ2-7; 10 bases line up with TRBD2. The CDR3 length is 16 residues. With 5 bases clipped from V and 4 bases from J, the junction kept 11 bases outside the gene matches. The germline V gene has CDR1 SGHVS and CDR2 FQNEAQ.

The CDR3 protein is CASSRDIGDEQYF. The DNA of the CDR3 is TGTGCCAGCAGTAGGGACATTGGGGACGAGCAGTACTTC. The chain is built from TRBV6-1 and TRBJ2-5; tentatively, D is TRBD1 (6 bases). Matching the DNA end better, TRBJ2-7 makes the J call doubtful. This CDR3 spans 13 amino acids. Germline V gene data show CDR1 as MNHNS and CDR2 as SASEGT.

V gene TRBV7-2 combines with J gene TRBJ2-7; 10 bases map to TRBD2. The trim removed 6 bases at V and 1 base at J, leaving 6 bases unmatched. This CDR3 has 15 amino acids. Germline-derived CDR1 and CDR2 are SGHTA and FQGNSA. CDR3: CASSHRTSGSYEQYF. The CDR3 nucleotides are TGTGCCAGCAGTCATAGGACTAGCGGTTCCTACGAGCAGTACTTC.

J is TRBJ2-7 and V is TRBV28; D unresolved. The V gene's germline CDR1 is MDHEN and CDR2 SYDVKM. Trimming pared 6 bases from V and 1 base from J, leaving 16 bases between. The CDR3 covers 15 residues. CDR3 sequence reads: CASSPRVVWSYEQYF. The CDR3 DNA sequence: TGTGCCAGCAGCCCGAGAGTAGTCTGGTCCTACGAGCAGTACTTC.

The J gene is TRBJ2-6, the V gene TRBV18, with 8 bases aligning to TRBD1. CDR3 length equals 19 residues. Germline V lookup: CDR1 KGHSH, CDR2 LQKENI. Unmatched junction bases numbered 9, after V lost 2 bases and J lost 0 bases. As DNA, the CDR3 is TGTGCCAGCTCACCATTGTCGACAGGGGCTGCCTCTGGGGCCAACGTCCTGACTTTC. Protein: CASSPLSTGAASGANVLTF.

The gene calls are TRBV19 and TRBJ2-5; weak D call: TRBD1 (6 bases). CDR3 length equals 15 residues. Germline V gives CDR1 LNHDA, CDR2 SQIVND (reference sequence). Trimming removed 5 bases at V and 1 base at J, with 14 bases between. CDR3 DNA: TGTGCCAGTAGTGGCAGGGGACGGAGCCAAGAGACCCAGTACTTC. The encoded protein is CASSGRGRSQETQYF.

V is TRBV19 and J is TRBJ2-5, with unresolved D. The CDR3 covers 13 residues. Germline CDR1 reads LNHDA; CDR2 reads SQIVND (reference sequence). Between the trimmed V and J ends, which lost 3 bases and 0 bases, there was a span of 5 bases. The CDR3 nucleotides are TGTGCCAGTAGTATCCAGTACCAAGAGACCCAGTACTTC. Residues: CASSIQYQETQYF.

The chain employs TRBV28 and TRBJ1-5; TRBD1 agrees at 12 bases. Germline CDR1 MDHEN, CDR2 SYDVKM. The CDR3 loop spans 18 amino acids. V lost 4 bases and J lost 0; bases outside the gene matches: 7. In DNA form, the CDR3 reads TGTGCCAGCAGTTGGGACAGGGGGCTAGGGGATAGCAATCAGCCCCAGCATTTT. Translating gives CASSWDRGLGDSNQPQHF.

This chain joins TRBV9 and TRBJ2-1, with 11 positions matching TRBD2. V dropped 4 bases and J dropped 9; count of bases not matched to a gene: 9. Looked up from germline, CDR1 is SGDLS and CDR2 is YYNGEE. The CDR3 contains 15 residues. Here the CDR3 reads CASSPRLAGPPEQFF. The CDR3 DNA follows: TGTGCCAGCAGCCCGCGACTAGCGGGACCTCCTGAGCAGTTCTTC.

The V call is TRBV4-3, the J call TRBJ2-1; D remains unclear. The germline V gene has CDR1 LGHNA and CDR2 YSLEER. The CDR3 is 16 amino acids. V lost 0 bases and J lost 4, with 13 bases in between. DNA for the CDR3: TGCGCCAGCAGCCAAGATCAGGCAGAGTTATACAATGAGCAGTTCTTC. It codes for CASSQDQAELYNEQFF.

In its sample, this clone was seen a few times. The chain joins TRBV29-1 to TRBJ1-1; possible D gene TRBD1, 6 bases. The CDR3 contains 14 residues. Deletions cut 5 bases from V and 2 bases from J, with 15 bases between. Germline CDR1 is SQVTM and CDR2 is ANQGSEA. The CDR3 protein is CSVWSGGRNTEAFF. CDR3 coding DNA: TGCAGCGTTTGGTCTGGGGGCCGCAACACTGAAGCTTTCTTT.

The chain employs TRBV10-3 and TRBJ2-7; 12 nucleotides agree with TRBD2. V gave up 0 bases and J gave up 0 bases; unmatched junction bases: 9. Germline CDR1 is ENHRY and CDR2 is SYGVKD. This CDR3 has 19 amino acids. The chain's CDR3 is CAISESETSGRQSSYEQYF. CDR3 coding DNA: TGTGCCATCAGTGAGTCGGAAACTAGCGGGAGGCAAAGCTCCTACGAGCAGTACTTC.

The chain links TRBV9 to TRBJ2-3; maybe TRBD2 (5 bases). The V end was cut by 0 bases, the J end by 0 bases, with 8 bases between. The CDR3 has 15 amino acids. Germline CDR1 is SGDLS and CDR2 is YYNGEE. CDR3: CASSVAGFSTDTQYF. The CDR3, as DNA: TGTGCCAGCAGCGTAGCGGGATTTAGCACAGATACGCAGTATTTT.

The chain joins TRBV2 to TRBJ1-1; 8 bases line up with TRBD1. J lost 2 bases, V lost 6 bases, and 8 bases had no gene match. Per the germline V gene, CDR1 is SNHLY and CDR2 is FYNNEI. This CDR3 has 15 amino acids. The CDR3 DNA sequence: TGTGCCAGCAGGGACGGACAGGGATCTAACACTGAAGCTTTCTTT. Amino acid sequence: CASRDGQGSNTEAFF.

The chain couples TRBV27 to TRBJ1-6, with D possibly TRBD1 on 5 matching bases. There are 16 residues in the CDR3. Germline V CDR1 and CDR2: MNHEY, SMNVEV (reference sequence). V lost 2 bases, J lost 11 bases, and 19 bases lay in between. CDR3 sequence reads: CASSLRGRDFPTPLHF. Written as DNA, the CDR3 is TGTGCCAGCAGTTTACGAGGCAGGGATTTTCCCACACCCCTCCACTTT.

The genes are TRBV11-2 and TRBJ2-3, with D possibly matching TRBD1 (6 bases). Trimming cost V 5 bases and J 0 bases, with 12 bases left between them. Germline CDR1 is SGHAT and CDR2 is FQNNGV. The CDR3 totals 15 residues. The CDR3 DNA follows: TGTGCCAGCAGCGCTAGGACAGTCAGCACAGATACGCAGTATTTT. This gives the protein CASSARTVSTDTQYF.

The chain recombines TRBV19 with TRBJ2-7; 15 bases match TRBD2. CDR3 size: 16 residues. J lost 4 bases, V lost 6 bases, and 7 bases had no gene match. The germline CDR1 and CDR2 sequences are LNHDA and SQIVND (reference sequence). CDR3 loop: CASSTGLAGGKYEQYF. The CDR3 DNA sequence: TGTGCCAGTAGCACCGGACTAGCGGGAGGGAAATACGAGCAGTACTTC.

The table lists this clone with a count of one. The chain uses TRBV27 and TRBJ1-2; maybe TRBD1 (6 bases). V lost 8 bases and J 8 bases, leaving 24 bases between the germline ends. Per the germline V gene, CDR1 is MNHEY and CDR2 is SMNVEV (reference sequence). This CDR3 contains 15 residues. The CDR3: CASGSMLGQFYGYTF. Here the CDR3 DNA reads TGTGCCAGCGGCTCCATGCTTGGACAGTTTTACGGCTACACCTTC.

This clone was detected once. The rearrangement uses TRBV6-5 and TRBJ2-3; a weak D match, TRBD2 (5 bases). Per the germline V gene, CDR1 is MNHEY and CDR2 is SVGAGI. Trimming took off 6 bases at V and 0 bases at J, with 10 bases between the two ends. The CDR3 is 14 residues long. The chain's CDR3 is CASSHRTSTDTQYF. CDR3 bases: TGTGCCAGCAGCCACCGGACTAGCACAGATACGCAGTATTTT.

The chain employs TRBV11-1 and TRBJ2-7; TRBD1 aligns across 7 bases. Germline CDR1 is SGHAT and CDR2 is FQDESV (reference sequence). V was pared by 5 bases and J by 3 bases, with 4 bases of the junction left unmatched. This CDR3 has 13 residues. The CDR3 nucleotides are TGTGCCAGCAGCCTTAGACAGGGCTACGAGCAGTACTTC. This gives the protein CASSLRQGYEQYF.

The chain is built from TRBV11-2 and TRBJ2-1; TRBD1 matches at 9 bases. The CDR3 extends over 14 amino acids. The V segment lost 5 bases and the J segment 10 bases; nucleotides outside the gene matches: 9. The germline CDR1 and CDR2 sequences are SGHAT and FQNNGV. In DNA, the CDR3 is TGTGCCAGCAGCGCCCGGGACAGGGCGGGCGAGCAGTTCTTC. It encodes CASSARDRAGEQFF.